Sequencing of this T cell receptor (beta chain) was carried out in a study of T cell responses to AZD1222 COVID-19 vaccine (dated by TCRdb to 2020 to 2022). Describing the broader study: TCR sequencing was performed for fewer than 250 trial participants, of whom around 200 were given two doses of AZD1222 and around 25 were given two doses of MenACWY control vaccine. Trial participants were enrolled into age subgroups of 18-55, 56-69 and 70-plus years, which contained approximately 150, 28 and 58 TCR-sequenced participants, respectively.

Overall study outcomes, separate from this receptor: Spike-specific TCR breadth and depth rose significantly after two AZD1222 doses compared with day 0 and with MenACWY recipients. Conclusions about previously exposed vaccinees are limited because only five to seven AZD1222 recipients were SARS-CoV-2 seropositive at baseline. No day 14 peak-response samples were available, so repertoires were characterized only after the peak T cell response. Reportedly, almost half of the unique spike-specific TCRs recognized epitopes lying outside the regions that are mutated in the B.1.351 and B.1.1.7 variants. The 56-69-year group was small, and its depth increase did not reach significance, likely because of low power. Vaccine-associated CD4 TCRs spanned the whole spike protein, with dominant responses in regions 160-218 and 743-854. Most participants were white British and females outnumbered males, and the authors suggested that clonal diversity may have been underestimated.

As regards this clone: Its antigen target is currently unknown. The sample holds no much larger clone one base away, and base qualities are not on file.

The CDR3 regions of human TCRbeta chains were analyzed by immunosequencing. Turning to the authors' computational methods: Repertoire TCRs were matched against a reference library of SARS-CoV-2-specific TCRs generated with the MIRA antigen-specificity platform. Breadth was defined as the fraction of unique TCRs that were SARS-CoV-2-associated. Depth was defined as the fraction of total T cells that were SARS-CoV-2-associated. Using the MIRA data, every spike-specific TCR was mapped to the spike region that the TCR reacted to and assigned to either a CD4 or a CD8 class. Log10-transformed breadth and depth values were compared by one-way ANOVA with Sidak's multiple comparisons tests. The clones in this table, taken by TCRdb from immuneACCESS, are in-frame only. Not every clone is retained; where verified, under half of the shortfall comes from an unresolved V gene, and the cause of the rest is unknown. V and J calls and clone size are given by that table; D and trimming were obtained from the DNA. Across this sample there are about 110,000 clones, with about 90% seen only once. The top ten clones comprise roughly 8% of the sample.

CDR1 MNHEY and CDR2 SMNVEV are derived from the germline V gene (reference sequence). V was cut back by 10 bases and J by 10 bases, leaving a gap of 19 bases between them. Taken from cysteine to phenylalanine, the CDR3 has 12 residues. CDR3 DNA only is kept here, 36 bases in frame from base 1. This specimen's time point label, per the study, means: about 28 days (+/-7) after the second vaccine dose. Because spike-specific TCR depth and breadth did not differ between the two schedules, AZD1222 recipients who got a second dose at roughly 4 weeks were pooled with those who got a second dose at roughly 12 weeks. Vaccinee samples came from UK trials COV001 and COV002, including a single-blind randomized controlled phase 2/3 trial of AZD1222 (ChAdOx1 nCoV-19) in healthy adults. Trial participant PBMC samples were collected at day 0 and day 28 after the second dose for TCRbeta chain sequencing.

This clonotype originated in an adult who received the AZD1222 COVID-19 vaccine. Specimen: peripheral blood, collected 28 days after the second AZD1222 dose. The chain couples TRBV27 to TRBJ1-2; possibly the D gene is TRBD1, per 5 matching bases. The DNA is TGTGCCACCCGGGGGGTGGGTCTCTTCTACACCTTC. Its coded protein is CATRGVGLFYTF.